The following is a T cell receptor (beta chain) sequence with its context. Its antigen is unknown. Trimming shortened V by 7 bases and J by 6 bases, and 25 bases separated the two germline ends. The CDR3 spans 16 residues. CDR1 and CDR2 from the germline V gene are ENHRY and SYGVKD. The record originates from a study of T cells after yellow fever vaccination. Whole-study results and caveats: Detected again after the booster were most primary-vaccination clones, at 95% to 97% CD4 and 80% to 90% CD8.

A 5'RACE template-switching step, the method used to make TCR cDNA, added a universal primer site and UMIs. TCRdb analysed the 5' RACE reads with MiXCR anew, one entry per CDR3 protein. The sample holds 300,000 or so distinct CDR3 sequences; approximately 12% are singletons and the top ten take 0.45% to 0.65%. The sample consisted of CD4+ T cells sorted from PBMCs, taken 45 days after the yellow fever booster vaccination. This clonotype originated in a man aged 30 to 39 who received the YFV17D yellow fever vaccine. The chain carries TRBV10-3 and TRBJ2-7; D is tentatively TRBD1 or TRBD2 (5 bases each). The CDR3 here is CAINKGTATKSSEQYF. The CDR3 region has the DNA TGTGCCATCAATAAGGGGACGGCGACTAAAAGCAGCGAGCAGTACTTC.